This is a list of T cell receptor beta chains from one sample in a study of cytomegalovirus exposure and HLA in healthy donors. The repertoire was sequenced with immunoSEQ multiplex PCR; TCRdb's copy has only in-frame clones and lacks some. The table has 160,000 or so clones, around 81% seen once; the top ten hold around 5.4%. Sequencing was carried out using PBMCs. The receptors here all came from a man aged 40-55 years in good health and CMV-seronegative. The CDR3 runs from the conserved cysteine through the conserved F or W. The D gene is left open where the match is weak. A row's size may be missing; if present it is once, few, many or a size class.

TRBJ2-6,NA,NA,TRBV15,TGTGCCACCAGCAGCGGGGACTTCTTCGAGTCTGGGGCCAACGTCCTGACTTTC,CATSSGDFFESGANVLTF
TRBJ2-7,TRBD1,NA,TRBV6-1,TGTGCCAGCAGTGAAAGCGGACAGGGCACTCGCGAGCAGTACTTC,CASSESGQGTREQYF
TRBJ1-5,NA,NA,TRBV19,TGTGCCAGTAGTATAGCGACGGGGAATAGCAATCAGCCCCAGCATTTT,CASSIATGNSNQPQHF
TRBJ1-1,NA,NA,TRBV5-1,TGCGCCAGCAGCTCTAGGACAGTAGGCACTGAAGCTTTCTTT,CASSSRTVGTEAFF
TRBJ2-2,NA,NA,TRBV9,TGTGCCAGCAGCGTAGACGGGGACTACACCGGGGAGCTGTTTTTT,CASSVDGDYTGELFF
TRBJ2-5,NA,NA,TRBV6-5,TGTGCCAGCAGTTACGGGGGGAGCAAAGAGACCCAGTACTTC,CASSYGGSKETQYF
TRBJ2-7,NA,NA,TRBV7-6,TGTGCCAGCAGCCTTGGGGCCGGGAGTTCCTACGAGCAGTACTTC,CASSLGAGSSYEQYF
TRBJ1-2,TRBD1,NA,TRBV11-3,TGTGCCAGCGGCCCAGGGACAGACTATGGCTACACCTTC,CASGPGTDYGYTF
TRBJ2-4,TRBD2,NA,TRBV7-2,TGTGCCAGCAGCCCCGACCCTAGCGGGGGGGTTCTAGCCAAAAACATTCAGTACTTC,CASSPDPSGGVLAKNIQYF
TRBJ2-5,TRBD2,NA,TRBV4-3,TGCGCCAGCAGCCCACGGACTAGCGGGAAGGGTGAGGAGCAGTACTTC,CASSPRTSGKGEEQYF
TRBJ2-3,TRBD2,NA,TRBV18,TGTGCCAGCTCACCACCCCCTAGCGGGAGTTTCTTCACAGATACGCAGTATTTT,CASSPPPSGSFFTDTQYF
TRBJ1-1,NA,NA,TRBV13,TGTGCCAGCAGCTACCGGGAGGGGGGCACTGAAGCTTTCTTT,CASSYREGGTEAFF
TRBJ2-5,NA,NA,TRBV18,TGTGCCAGCTCACCAGGGCTTATTCAAGAGACCCAGTACTTC,CASSPGLIQETQYF
TRBJ2-7,TRBD1,NA,TRBV29-1,TGCAGCGTTGAAGGTCCCGGGACAGGGGCAGGGTACGAGCAGTACTTC,CSVEGPGTGAGYEQYF
TRBJ2-3,TRBD2,NA,TRBV19,TGTGCCAGTAGTCCTAGAGGTCCGGGAAGCGGGGGGGACCGAGATACGCAGTATTTT,CASSPRGPGSGGDRDTQYF
TRBJ2-2,NA,NA,TRBV2,TGTGCCAGCAGGCCAGGGGGGCGGGCCGGGGAGCTGTTTTTT,CASRPGGRAGELFF
TRBJ1-5,NA,NA,TRBV19,TGTGCCAGTAGTAAGCTCCCTTCAAGCAATCAGCCCCAGCATTTT,CASSKLPSSNQPQHF
TRBJ2-2,TRBD2,NA,TRBV7-6,TGTGCCAGCAGCTCCCTAGCGGGAGTCGGCACCGGGGAGCTGTTTTTT,CASSSLAGVGTGELFF
TRBJ2-5,TRBD1,NA,TRBV30,TGTGCCTGGAGCTCCGGGACAGGGCGAATATTTCAAGAGACCCAGTACTTC,CAWSSGTGRIFQETQYF
TRBJ2-4,NA,NA,TRBV6-5,TGTGCCAGCAGTTACTCTGGCGGAGCCAACATTCAGTACTTC,CASSYSGGANIQYF
TRBJ1-1,TRBD1,NA,TRBV10-3,TGTGCCATCAGCTCCGGGACAGGGATCATGAACACTGAAGCTTTCTTT,CAISSGTGIMNTEAFF
TRBJ2-2,TRBD2,NA,TRBV5-1,TGCGCCAGCAGCGAACTAGCGGGAGGTACGAACACCGGGGAGCTGTTTTTT,CASSELAGGTNTGELFF
TRBJ1-2,NA,NA,TRBV10-3,TGTGCCACAACAGCATTTTCGACGGATGCAAAAGGTGGCTACACCTTC,CATTAFSTDAKGGYTF
TRBJ2-7,TRBD1,NA,TRBV6-5,TGTGCCAGCAGTTACGCCAGGGGGCAACACGAGCAGTACTTC,CASSYARGQHEQYF
TRBJ2-2,NA,NA,TRBV14,TGTGCCAGCAGCCCCCCGGGCGGGGAGCTGTTTTTT,CASSPPGGELFF
TRBJ2-4,TRBD2,NA,TRBV2,TGTGCCAGCTATCCGACGGGACTAGTGGGAAACATTCAGTACTTC,CASYPTGLVGNIQYF
TRBJ1-2,NA,once,TRBV5-8,TGTGCCAGCAGGAGGAACTATGGCTACACCTTC,CASRRNYGYTF
TRBJ1-5,TRBD1,NA,TRBV4-3,TGCGCCAGCAGCCAAGATACAGGGGGCCGTCAGCCCCAGCATTTT,CASSQDTGGRQPQHF
TRBJ2-1,TRBD2,NA,TRBV5-1,TGCGCCAGCACGTACTCGGGACTAGCTGCCAATGAGCAGTTCTTC,CASTYSGLAANEQFF
TRBJ1-4,TRBD1,NA,TRBV2,TGTGCCAGCAGCCTGGGACAGGGGGGGAAACTGTTTTTT,CASSLGQGGKLFF
TRBJ2-5,TRBD2,once,TRBV6-5,TGTGCCAGCAGGCTCGGCGGGGGGGAGCAAGAGACCCAGTACTTC,CASRLGGGEQETQYF
TRBJ1-5,TRBD1,NA,TRBV29-1,TGCAGCGTTGGGACAGGGGGCGAGCAGCCCCAGCATTTT,CSVGTGGEQPQHF
TRBJ1-5,TRBD1,NA,TRBV5-1,TGCGCCAGCAGCTTGGCAGGGGGCTCGCAGCAGCCCCAGCATTTT,CASSLAGGSQQPQHF
TRBJ2-3,TRBD2,NA,TRBV30,TGTGCCTGGAGTGTAGGGCTAGCGGGAGACGGGGAGGGCGATACGCAGTATTTT,CAWSVGLAGDGEGDTQYF
TRBJ1-5,NA,once,TRBV6-5,TGTGCCAGCAGCAGGGGCCAGCCCCAGCATTTT,CASSRGQPQHF
TRBJ2-5,TRBD2,few,TRBV25-1,TGTGCCAGCAGTGTGCGGGAGGGTCAAGAGACCCAGTACTTC,CASSVREGQETQYF
TRBJ2-1,TRBD1,NA,TRBV6-6,TGTGCCAGTGGGGACAGGTCGTTGCCGTTCTTC,CASGDRSLPFF
TRBJ2-3,TRBD1,NA,TRBV18,TGTGCCAGCTCACACATCAAGTCGAGACAGGGGGCTGGTCTTCTAGATACGCAGTATTTT,CASSHIKSRQGAGLLDTQYF
TRBJ2-7,TRBD1,NA,TRBV27,TGTGCCAGCAGTTTATTTTCCCGGGACAGGGCCGACGAGCAGTACTTC,CASSLFSRDRADEQYF
TRBJ1-2,NA,NA,TRBV9,TGTGCCAGCAGCGTAGGACTACCCTCGGGCTATGGCTACACCTTC,CASSVGLPSGYGYTF
TRBJ2-1,TRBD2,NA,TRBV18,TGTGCCAGCTCACCCCGGACTAGCGGGATCAATGAGCAGTTCTTC,CASSPRTSGINEQFF
TRBJ1-6,NA,NA,TRBV4-3,TGCGCCAGCAGCCCGCAAGGGGTCTCGTATTCACCCCTCCACTTT,CASSPQGVSYSPLHF
TRBJ2-3,TRBD2,few,TRBV6-4,TGTGCCAGCAGTTTAGCGGGGGGAGGAGCAGATACGCAGTATTTT,CASSLAGGGADTQYF
TRBJ1-3,NA,NA,TRBV2,TGTGCCAGCCTTAGGGGCTCTGGAAACACCATATATTTT,CASLRGSGNTIYF
TRBJ2-3,NA,NA,TRBV6-1,TGTGCCAGCCAGAGGGAGGGGGGATATACGCAGTATTTT,CASQREGGYTQYF
TRBJ1-1,NA,NA,TRBV6-6,TGTGCCAGCAGTCCCCCGGGACTTATGAACACTGAAGCTTTCTTT,CASSPPGLMNTEAFF
TRBJ2-5,NA,NA,TRBV27,TGTGCCAGCAGCCACTTACAAGAGACCCAGTACTTC,CASSHLQETQYF
TRBJ1-3,NA,NA,TRBV9,TGTGCCAGCAGCGTAGCGTCTGGAAACACCATATATTTT,CASSVASGNTIYF
TRBJ2-5,TRBD2,NA,TRBV5-8,TGTGCCAGCAGCACCCAGACTAGCGGGGGCCAGACCCAGTACTTC,CASSTQTSGGQTQYF
TRBJ1-5,NA,few,TRBV7-9,TGTGCCAGCAGCTTAGGCGAAGGGGGACGCGGGCAGCCCCAGCATTTT,CASSLGEGGRGQPQHF
TRBJ2-2,TRBD1,once,TRBV6-6,TGTGCCAGCAGTTTCCCGGGACAGGGGGTGAACGGGGAGCTGTTTTTT,CASSFPGQGVNGELFF
TRBJ1-2,NA,NA,TRBV7-2,TGTGCCAGCAGCTTAGCGCGAGTAGCTAACTATGGCTACACCTTC,CASSLARVANYGYTF
TRBJ2-1,NA,NA,TRBV10-2,TGCGCCAGCAGTGAAGCAGGGTTGAATGAGCAGTTCTTC,CASSEAGLNEQFF
TRBJ1-2,NA,few,TRBV7-9,TGTGCCGTCGAGACAGGAGAGTATGGCTACACCTTC,CAVETGEYGYTF